These T cell receptor beta chains were read from a single sample in a study of blood T cell repertoires in COVID-19. The protocol was immunoSEQ multiplex PCR, while the TCRdb copy is restricted to in-frame clones and leaves out a portion. The table has fewer than 400,000 clones, 90% to 95% seen once. The source material was PBMCs or T cells enriched from blood (not recorded which). The source is a woman aged 30 to 39 who had been exposed to COVID-19. CDR3s include the opening cysteine and the closing phenylalanine or tryptophan. D genes are given only for firm matches. Rows give clone size only sometimes, using once, few, many, or a class for an expanded clone.

v_call,clone_size,d_call,j_call,cdr3_aa,cdr3_nt
TRBV27,NA,NA,TRBJ1-6,CASSSHAYSPLHF,TGTGCCAGCAGTTCCCACGCGTATTCACCCCTCCACTTT
TRBV25-1,NA,TRBD1,TRBJ2-7,CAAGGVYEQYF,TGTGCGGCAGGGGGAGTCTACGAGCAGTACTTC
TRBV19,NA,TRBD1,TRBJ1-4,CASRRQGATNEKLFF,TGTGCCAGTAGACGACAGGGAGCAACTAATGAAAAACTGTTTTTT
TRBV27,NA,NA,TRBJ2-7,CASSLRRSSYEQYF,TGTGCCAGCAGCTTAAGGAGGAGCTCCTACGAGCAGTACTTC
TRBV5-1,once,NA,TRBJ1-3,CASSQGNTIYF,TGCGCCAGCAGCCAGGGAAACACCATATATTTT
TRBV4-2,NA,NA,TRBJ2-1,CASSQATGFGEQFF,TGTGCCAGCAGCCAAGCAACAGGTTTCGGTGAGCAGTTCTTC
TRBV5-1,once,TRBD1,TRBJ1-3,CASSQMTAGGGNTIYF,TGCGCCAGCAGCCAGATGACGGCAGGGGGCGGAAACACCATATATTTT
TRBV5-8,NA,NA,TRBJ2-4,CASSLGQSPIQYF,TGTGCCAGCAGCTTAGGACAGAGTCCCATTCAGTACTTC
TRBV10-3,NA,NA,TRBJ2-5,CAISEQEAQYF,TGTGCCATCAGTGAGCAGGAGGCCCAGTACTTC
TRBV5-8,NA,NA,TRBJ1-5,CASSFFGGDKNQPQHF,TGTGCCAGCAGTTTCTTCGGGGGGGACAAAAATCAGCCCCAGCATTTT
TRBV29-1,NA,NA,TRBJ1-1,CSVNRVLVNTEAFF,TGCAGCGTTAACAGGGTATTAGTGAACACTGAAGCTTTCTTT
TRBV5-1,NA,NA,TRBJ2-5,CASSLDPRGLRETQYF,TGCGCCAGCAGCTTGGACCCCCGGGGGTTGCGGGAGACCCAGTACTTC
TRBV7-9,few,NA,TRBJ1-1,CASRSPPRGRSTEAFF,TGTGCCAGCAGGTCCCCCCCCCGGGGTCGGAGCACTGAAGCTTTCTTT
TRBV5-1,once,NA,TRBJ2-6,CASSLGHISGANVLTF,TGCGCCAGCAGCTTGGGACACATCTCTGGGGCCAACGTCCTGACTTTC
TRBV29-1,NA,TRBD2,TRBJ2-3,CSVERLASTDTQYF,TGCAGCGTTGAACGACTAGCCAGCACAGATACGCAGTATTTT
TRBV9,NA,NA,TRBJ2-7,CASSVGGTEDYEQYF,TGTGCCAGCAGCGTAGGCGGGACGGAGGACTACGAGCAGTACTTC
TRBV3-1/TRBV3-2,NA,NA,TRBJ1-4,CASSQQDEKLFF,TGTGCCAGCAGCCAACAGGATGAAAAACTGTTTTTT
TRBV7-9,NA,TRBD1,TRBJ1-4,CASSLTGEGEKLFF,TGTGCCAGCAGCTTGACAGGGGAAGGTGAAAAACTGTTTTTT
TRBV29-1,NA,NA,TRBJ2-7,CSVFGGYEQYF,TGCAGCGTTTTTGGAGGCTACGAGCAGTACTTC
TRBV19,NA,NA,TRBJ2-3,CASRPNWGGTDTQYF,TGTGCCAGTAGACCTAACTGGGGAGGCACAGATACGCAGTATTTT
TRBV2,NA,NA,TRBJ1-1,CASNPGMNTEAFF,TGTGCCAGCAATCCAGGGATGAACACTGAAGCTTTCTTT
TRBV7-3,NA,NA,TRBJ2-1,CASSFSGDSYNEQFF,TGTGCCAGCAGCTTTAGCGGTGACTCCTACAATGAGCAGTTCTTC
TRBV19,NA,TRBD1,TRBJ1-2,CASRQGWGYTF,TGTGCCAGTCGACAGGGATGGGGCTACACCTTC
TRBV5-1,NA,NA,TRBJ1-3,CASSSDIGNTIYF,TGCGCCAGCAGCTCGGACATCGGAAACACCATATATTTT
TRBV27,once,NA,TRBJ1-2,CASSQARDIVYGYTF,TGTGCCAGCAGCCAGGCCAGGGACATTGTCTATGGCTACACCTTC
TRBV7-9,NA,TRBD1,TRBJ1-2,CASSSTGQENYGYTF,TGTGCCAGCAGCTCGACCGGACAGGAAAACTATGGCTACACCTTC